This is a list of T cell receptor beta chains from one sample in a study of cytomegalovirus exposure and HLA in healthy donors. Assay: immunoSEQ multiplex PCR; the TCRdb copy retains only in-frame clones and omits some. The profile shows about 130,000 clones, approximately 80% of them singletons. The material sequenced was PBMCs. These receptors all stem from a man aged 18 to 35 in good health and CMV-seronegative. CDR3s include the opening cysteine and the closing phenylalanine or tryptophan. The order of the fields is clone size, D gene, J gene, V gene, CDR3 DNA, CDR3 protein. D genes are given only for firm matches. Clone size is shown for a subset of rows, as once, few, many or a class of expanded clone.

. | . | TRBJ1-5 | TRBV9 | TGTGCCAGCAGCGTGACAGGCTCGGGGCAGCCCCAGCATTTT | CASSVTGSGQPQHF
. | TRBD2 | TRBJ2-7 | TRBV9 | TGTGCCAGCAGCGTAGGTGGAGGGACTACCTACGAGCAGTACTTC | CASSVGGGTTYEQYF
. | . | TRBJ2-1 | TRBV15 | TGTGCCACCAGCAGACCTCCCCGTGGCCTGAATGAGCAGTTCTTC | CATSRPPRGLNEQFF
. | . | TRBJ2-2 | TRBV2 | TGTGCCAGCAACTTCGCGAACACCGGGGAGCTGTTTTTT | CASNFANTGELFF
. | . | TRBJ2-2 | TRBV7-9 | TGTGCCAGCAGCCCTGGGACAAGTGGGACCGGGGAGCTGTTTTTT | CASSPGTSGTGELFF
. | . | TRBJ1-2 | TRBV5-8 | TGTGCCAGCAGTCCGGACAAGGATAACTATGGCTACACCTTC | CASSPDKDNYGYTF
. | TRBD1 | TRBJ2-2 | TRBV5-1 | TGCGCCAGCAGCCCTCGGACAGGGGGCGCCGGGGAGCTGTTTTTT | CASSPRTGGAGELFF
. | TRBD1 | TRBJ1-3 | TRBV6-1 | TGTGCCAGCAGTGAATGGGGACAGGGGGCCAGAAGCACCATATATTTT | CASSEWGQGARSTIYF
. | TRBD1 | TRBJ2-2 | TRBV6-5 | TGTGCCAGCAGCCGACAAACGACAGGGTCCGGGGAGCTGTTTTTT | CASSRQTTGSGELFF
. | . | TRBJ2-1 | TRBV30 | TGTGCCTGGAGTGTCAGGGGTTATGGTGAGCAGTTCTTC | CAWSVRGYGEQFF
. | TRBD1 | TRBJ2-7 | TRBV5-4 | TGTGCCAGCAGCTTACAGTTCTCAGGGGGCGAGCAGTACTTC | CASSLQFSGGEQYF
once | TRBD1 | TRBJ2-2 | TRBV14 | TGTGCCAGCAGCCAAGGACAGGGCTTGAACACCGGGGAGCTGTTTTTT | CASSQGQGLNTGELFF
. | TRBD2 | TRBJ2-5 | TRBV5-1 | TGCGCCAGCAGCTTGGCCAAACTAGCGGGAGCAGAGACCCAGTACTTC | CASSLAKLAGAETQYF
. | TRBD2 | TRBJ2-1 | TRBV25-1 | TGTGCCAGCAGTGGGGGGACTAGCGGGAAGAATGAGCAGTTCTTC | CASSGGTSGKNEQFF
. | . | TRBJ2-3 | TRBV27 | TGTGCCAGCAGGACAGGACCCACAGATACGCAGTATTTT | CASRTGPTDTQYF
. | . | TRBJ1-1 | TRBV9 | TGTGCCAGCAGCGTATGGGGAGAGGGCACTGAAGCTTTCTTT | CASSVWGEGTEAFF
few | . | TRBJ1-3 | TRBV7-2 | TGTGCCAGCAGCTTGTTTACGGGAGGGTCTGGAAACACCATATATTTT | CASSLFTGGSGNTIYF
few | . | TRBJ1-4 | TRBV6-1 | TGTGCCAGCAAGGAGGGGACAACTAATGAAAAACTGTTTTTT | CASKEGTTNEKLFF
. | TRBD2 | TRBJ2-3 | TRBV9 | TGTGCCAGCAGCCCCCCGGGGGGTCGCACAGATACGCAGTATTTT | CASSPPGGRTDTQYF
. | . | TRBJ2-2 | TRBV6-4 | TGTGCCAGCAGTGACGATCTAACCACCGGGGAGCTGTTTTTT | CASSDDLTTGELFF
few | . | TRBJ1-1 | TRBV5-1 | TGCGCCAGCAGAAGGAGGGCTGGTGAAGCTTTCTTT | CASRRRAGEAFF
few | . | TRBJ1-1 | TRBV9 | TGTGCCAGCAGCGTAGGACAGGTCAACACTGAAGCTTTCTTT | CASSVGQVNTEAFF
. | TRBD1 | TRBJ1-5 | TRBV15 | TGTGCCACCGACACCGACAGGGGGGCGCACCGTCAGCCCCAGCATTTT | CATDTDRGAHRQPQHF
. | TRBD1 | TRBJ2-5 | TRBV9 | TGTGCCAGCAGCGTGACCGGGACAGGAAACCAAGAGACCCAGTACTTC | CASSVTGTGNQETQYF
. | . | TRBJ2-2 | TRBV6-5 | TGTGCCAGCAGTTCATCCGGGACACACACCGGGGAGCTGTTTTTT | CASSSSGTHTGELFF
. | . | TRBJ2-2 | TRBV29-1 | TGCAGCGTGCGGGGGACACTGAACACCGGGGAGCTGTTTTTT | CSVRGTLNTGELFF